This T cell receptor (beta chain) is drawn from a study of shared clonotypes between healthy human individuals. On the study more broadly: Researchers drew samples from a couple of women and a few men aged 18 to 49.

A note on this clone: Antigen unknown.

The data were produced by immunoSEQ multiplex PCR, yet TCRdb's version contains in-frame clones alone and is incomplete. The sample includes 2 million to 2.5 million clones, more than 85% seen only once; the top ten take 0.39%. Whole-study results and caveats: Lower generation probabilities were found for non-shared clonotypes than for those shared by all four donors. In a few donors, roughly 5.2% of naive CD4 clonotypes appeared in common.

CDR3 length: 15 amino acids. The V gene's germline CDR1 is SGHVS and CDR2 FQNEAQ. The V and J ends lost 5 bases and 1 base, in that order; junction bases with no gene match: 6. Healthy and HIV-negative, the adult donors had no recent acute infections or vaccinations. What was sequenced was naive CD4+ T cells from PBMCs. Subset given: CD45RA+ positively selected. The chain employs TRBV7-8 and TRBJ1-1, with 8 bases fitting TRBD1. The sequence derives from a man between 18 and 35 years old in good health. Some clones in this sample may be carry-over from other donors' samples. CDR3 sequence reads: CASSPGQAQNTEAFF. The CDR3 DNA is TGTGCCAGCAGCCCGGGACAGGCCCAGAACACTGAAGCTTTCTTT.